This T cell receptor (beta chain) was observed in a study of blood T cell repertoires in COVID-19. CDR3 length: 15 residues. The V and J ends lost 2 bases and 7 bases respectively, with 18 bases between them. Germline V gene data show CDR1 as LNHDA and CDR2 as SQIVND (reference sequence). Generated by immunoSEQ multiplex PCR, the TCRdb table keeps only in-frame clones and is missing some. The sample includes about 250,000 clones, just over 85% of them seen just once. Only one count was recorded for this clone. The sequence was collected from a man aged 40-55 years who had recovered from COVID-19. The chain carries TRBV19 and TRBJ2-7; a weak D match, TRBD2 (5 bases). Sequencing was carried out using PBMCs or T cells enriched from blood (not recorded which). CDR3 protein: CASSISSPSNDEQYF. The CDR3 DNA reads TGTGCCAGTAGTATATCTAGCCCCTCAAATGATGAGCAGTACTTC.